Detailed here is one T cell receptor beta chain. The antigen remains undetermined. The time point denotes: patch test 2, 6 weeks after DPC sensitization. Treatment noted: therapeutic diphenylcyclopropenone sensitization with weekly scalp DPC. The study extracted total RNA from unfractionated whole blood. MiXCR was run by TCRdb on the RACE reads, yielding one entry per CDR3 protein. The sample has around 100,000 distinct CDR3 sequences; roughly an eighth are singletons. The sample is drawn from a study of human T cells and chemical hapten exposure. General study results and limits: Large CDR3 similarity clusters arose significantly more often from expanded TCRs than from controls.

V gave up 5 bases and J gave up 5 bases, with 16 bases separating them. CDR3 size: 15 residues. The source was whole blood, collected in connection with sensitization to the hapten diphenylcyclopropenone (DPC). The rearrangement uses TRBV12-3 or TRBV12-4 and TRBJ2-1; D is possibly TRBD1 (5 bases). The clonotype was recovered from a woman between 40 and 55 years old with alopecia areata. Some clones in this sample may be carry-over from other donors' samples. The CDR3 here is CASSIRVGWDNEQFF. The CDR3 DNA reads TGTGCCAGCAGTATCAGGGTGGGTTGGGACAATGAGCAGTTCTTC.